These 19 T cell receptor beta chains were sequenced from one sample in a study of T cell responses to AZD1222 COVID-19 vaccine (dated by TCRdb to the early 2020s). The library was produced with the immunoSEQ multiplex PCR assay. TCRdb's version of the immuneACCESS table is confined to in-frame rearrangements and falls short of the full clone set. An unresolved V gene accounts for under half of the shortfall where checked; the remainder is of unknown origin. This sample lists roughly 140,000 clones; 90% were detected once. Approximately 1.8% of the sample rests with the top ten. Explained via the paper, the time point label denotes: baseline before first vaccination. The material was peripheral blood, obtained on day 0 of AZD1222 vaccination. The receptors originated from an adult in good health.

The V gene is TRBV4-1, the J gene TRBJ2-3, with 8 bases matching TRBD1. CDR1 is MGHRA and CDR2 is YSYEKL in the germline V gene. The CDR3 is made up of 15 amino acids. Trimming took 4 bases from V and 4 from J; bases not matched to a gene: 7. CDR3 sequence: CASSRGQGGPDTQYF. In nucleotides, the CDR3 is TGCGCCAGCAGCCGCGGACAGGGTGGCCCAGATACGCAGTATTTT.

CDR3 loop: CASSREPAGYSYNEQFF. The CDR3 coding sequence is TGTGCCAGCTCACGGGAACCAGCGGGGTACTCCTACAATGAGCAGTTCTTC. This chain connects TRBV18 to TRBJ2-1, with TRBD2 matching 7 bases. With V trimmed by 4 bases and J by 0 bases, 9 bases remained unmatched. The CDR3 totals 17 residues. The V gene's germline CDR1 is KGHSH and CDR2 LQKENI.

The chain employs TRBV6-2 or TRBV6-3 and TRBJ2-5; D not certain. Trimming removed 2 bases at V and 3 bases at J, with 10 bases between. The V gene's germline CDR1 is MNHEY and CDR2 SVGEGT. There are 14 residues in the CDR3. CDR3 nucleotides: TGTGCCAGCAGTTACGGCGAAGAAAAAGAGACCCAGTACTTC. Protein sequence: CASSYGEEKETQYF.

The chain carries TRBV6-6 and TRBJ2-4; 7 nucleotides align to TRBD2. CDR3 length equals 15 residues. From germline, CDR1 is MNHNY and CDR2 SVGAGI (reference sequence). J was trimmed by 3 bases and V by 10 bases; bases with no gene match: 12. CDR3 nucleotides: TGTGCCATCGCGGGAGACGGTATCGTCAAAAACATTCAGTACTTC. Translation gives CAIAGDGIVKNIQYF.

CDR3 residues: CASSYPTGDNSPLHF. The CDR3 bases are TGTGCCAGCAGCTACCCTACAGGGGATAATTCACCCCTCCACTTT. V gene TRBV13 combines with J gene TRBJ1-6, with 7 bases that match TRBD1. The CDR3 is made up of 15 amino acids. After removal of 4 bases from V and 5 bases from J, the junction contained 5 bases not matched to a gene. CDR1 is PRHDT and CDR2 is FYEKMQ in the germline V gene (reference sequence).

The V call is TRBV28, the J call TRBJ1-5; TRBD1 aligns across 7 bases. This CDR3 contains 15 residues. Germline CDR1 and CDR2: MDHEN and SYDVKM. The V and J ends lost 5 bases and 4 bases, in that order; junction bases with no gene match: 8. For the CDR3, the DNA is TGTGCCAGCAGTCGGACGGGACAGACTAATCAGCCCCAGCATTTT. Translating gives CASSRTGQTNQPQHF.

This chain joins TRBV30 and TRBJ1-5; no clear D gene. Trimming shortened V by 1 base and J by 6 bases, and 10 bases separated the two germline ends. The germline V gene encodes CDR1 GTSNPN and CDR2 SVGIG (reference sequence). CDR3 length equals 13 residues. The CDR3 reads CAWSAIGTQPQHF. The DNA of the CDR3 is TGTGCCTGGAGTGCAATCGGCACTCAGCCCCAGCATTTT.

The chain recombines TRBV5-1 with TRBJ1-1; tentatively, D is TRBD1 (5 bases). V gave up 4 bases and J gave up 5 bases, with 12 bases separating them. The CDR3 sequence is 13 residues long. The germline V gene has CDR1 SGHRS and CDR2 YFSETQ. CDR3 protein: CASSLGGGTEAFF. DNA of the CDR3: TGCGCCAGCAGCCTAGGCGGGGGGACTGAAGCTTTCTTT.

The rearrangement joins TRBV2 to TRBJ2-3; TRBD2 aligns across 12 bases. V shed 5 bases and J 1 base; nucleotides not matched to a gene: 4. CDR1 and CDR2 from the germline V gene are SNHLY and FYNNEI. CDR3 length: 16 residues. The CDR3 coding sequence is TGTGCCAGCAGTAGGCTAGCGGGAGGGGGCACAGATACGCAGTATTTT. This codes for CASSRLAGGGTDTQYF. The full variable domain, with the rest looked up from reference TRBV2 and TRBJ2-3, is EPEVTQTPSHQVTQMGQEVILRCVPISNHLYFYWYRQILGQKVEFLVSFYNNEISEKSEIFDDQFSVERPDGSNFTLKIRSTKLEDSAMYFCASSRLAGGGTDTQYFGPGTRLTVL.

The chain has TRBV11-2 and TRBJ2-5; 8 bases align to TRBD1. V shed 3 bases and J 4 bases; nucleotides not matched to a gene: 4. This CDR3 spans 14 amino acids. Germline V gene sequence: CDR1 SGHAT, CDR2 FQNNGV. CDR3 region: CASSFSDRGETQYF. CDR3 bases: TGTGCCAGCAGCTTCTCCGACAGGGGAGAGACCCAGTACTTC. Full variable domain (remainder filled in from reference TRBV11-2 and TRBJ2-5): EAGVAQSPRYKIIEKRQSVAFWCNPISGHATLYWYQQILGQGPKLLIQFQNNGVVDDSQLPKDRFSAERLKGVDSTLKIQPAKLEDSAVYLCASSFSDRGETQYFGPGTRLLVL.

This sequence joins TRBV19 and TRBJ2-7; the D gene is possibly TRBD2 (5 bases). V lost 2 bases to trimming and J lost 5 bases, with 13 bases between them. CDR1 is LNHDA, CDR2 SQIVND, per germline (reference sequence). This CDR3 comprises 14 residues. The CDR3 sequence is CASSIQGLHNEQYF. In DNA form, the CDR3 reads TGTGCCAGTAGTATACAAGGACTTCACAACGAGCAGTACTTC.

This chain links TRBV28 with TRBJ1-2; no definite D call. V dropped 10 bases and J dropped 8 bases, with 23 bases sitting between them. This CDR3 has 14 residues. Looked up from germline, CDR1 is MDHEN and CDR2 is SYDVKM. The CDR3 nucleotides read TGTGCCACCTCACCCGATCTTTTAAATAGGGGCTACACCTTC. Its translation: CATSPDLLNRGYTF.

The V and J genes are TRBV5-1 and TRBJ2-7, with unresolved D. Deletions cut 4 bases from V and 0 bases from J, with 11 bases between. Germline-derived CDR1 and CDR2 are SGHRS and YFSETQ. The CDR3 consists of 14 residues. In DNA form, the CDR3 reads TGCGCCAGCAGCCAGATAGGGCCCTCCTACGAGCAGTACTTC. Encoded protein: CASSQIGPSYEQYF. Drawing the rest from reference TRBV5-1 and TRBJ2-7, the complete variable domain is KAGVTQTPRYLIKTRGQQVTLSCSPISGHRSVSWYQQTPGQGLQFLFEYFSETQRNKGNFPGRFSGRQFSNSRSEMNVSTLELGDSALYLCASSQIGPSYEQYFGPGTRLTVT.

The gene calls are TRBV5-1 and TRBJ2-7; TRBD1 agrees at 7 bases. There are 15 residues in the CDR3. The ends lost 4 bases at V and 0 bases at J; junction bases unmatched: 7. Germline loops: CDR1 SGHRS, CDR2 YFSETQ. Here the CDR3 reads CASSPTGPSSYEQYF. Here the CDR3 DNA reads TGCGCCAGCAGCCCGACAGGGCCGAGCTCCTACGAGCAGTACTTC.

This chain links TRBV27 with TRBJ1-4; perhaps TRBD1 as D (5 bases). Germline CDR1 reads MNHEY; CDR2 reads SMNVEV (reference sequence). The ends were cut back, 1 base at V and 6 bases at J, with 12 bases in the middle. CDR3 size: 15 residues. CDR3 nucleotide sequence: TGTGCCAGCAGTTTATTGGCAGGGAGGGATGAAAAACTGTTTTTT. This gives the protein CASSLLAGRDEKLFF.

The chain is built from TRBV6-2 or TRBV6-3 and TRBJ2-1, with 7 bases identical to TRBD2. This CDR3 contains 15 residues. J lost 8 bases, V lost 6 bases, and 13 bases had no gene match. Germline V CDR1 and CDR2: MNHEY, SVGEGT. The chain's CDR3 is CASSRELTSNYEQFF. Here the CDR3 DNA reads TGTGCCAGCAGCCGCGAGCTGACTAGCAACTATGAGCAGTTCTTC.

The chain employs TRBV10-2 and TRBJ2-1; D is possibly TRBD1 (5 bases). Germline V gives CDR1 WSHSY, CDR2 SAAADI. Trimming took 4 bases from V and 7 from J, leaving 17 bases between them. The CDR3 spans 15 residues. The CDR3 protein is CASSASQGKGNEQFF. The CDR3 DNA reads TGCGCCAGCAGTGCCAGCCAGGGCAAAGGGAATGAGCAGTTCTTC.

V usage is TRBV18 and J usage is TRBJ1-3; 7 bases are shared with TRBD1. The trim removed 3 bases at V and 1 base at J, leaving 6 bases unmatched. This CDR3 comprises 16 residues. In germline, CDR1 is KGHSH, CDR2 LQKENI. The CDR3 loop reads CASSPARQGSGNTIYF. The CDR3, as DNA: TGTGCCAGCTCACCCGCACGACAGGGATCTGGAAACACCATATATTTT. The full variable domain, with the rest looked up from reference TRBV18 and TRBJ1-3, is NAGVMQNPRHLVRRRGQEARLRCSPMKGHSHVYWYRQLPEEGLKFMVYLQKENIIDESGMPKERFSAEFPKEGPSILRIQQVVRGDSAAYFCASSPARQGSGNTIYFGEGSWLTVV.

The chain carries TRBV4-3 and TRBJ2-1; 8 nucleotides line up with TRBD2. V was clipped by 1 base and J by 6 bases; unmatched bases: 5. The CDR3 consists of 15 residues. In germline, CDR1 is LGHNA, CDR2 YSLEER. The CDR3 nucleotides read TGCGCCAGCAGCCAAGGGGGGACTAGAGTCAATGAGCAGTTCTTC. Protein: CASSQGGTRVNEQFF.